This TCR beta chain originates from a study of blood T cells in healthy people across ages. The second PCR ran roughly 6 to 11 cycles with a sample-barcoded 5' primer and J-beta primers. TCRdb fed the 5' RACE reads into MiXCR, producing one record per CDR3 protein. Of roughly 800,000 distinct CDR3 sequences listed, just under 25% are singletons. This clonotype was counted a few times. V lost 6 bases to trimming and J lost 2 bases; unmatched junction nucleotides: 5. The CDR3 is 15 residues long. The data also belong to a second study, concerning T cells of mothers and their children. This second study says: Donors were a few healthy Caucasian mothers and their six children.

The sample consisted of blood. This rearrangement joins TRBV12-3 or TRBV12-4 to TRBJ2-7; 12 nucleotides align to TRBD2. The receptor comes from a boy between 5 and 17 years old in good health. Here the CDR3 reads CASRATSGGPYEQYF. Here the CDR3 DNA reads TGTGCCAGCAGGGCGACTAGCGGGGGACCCTACGAGCAGTACTTC.